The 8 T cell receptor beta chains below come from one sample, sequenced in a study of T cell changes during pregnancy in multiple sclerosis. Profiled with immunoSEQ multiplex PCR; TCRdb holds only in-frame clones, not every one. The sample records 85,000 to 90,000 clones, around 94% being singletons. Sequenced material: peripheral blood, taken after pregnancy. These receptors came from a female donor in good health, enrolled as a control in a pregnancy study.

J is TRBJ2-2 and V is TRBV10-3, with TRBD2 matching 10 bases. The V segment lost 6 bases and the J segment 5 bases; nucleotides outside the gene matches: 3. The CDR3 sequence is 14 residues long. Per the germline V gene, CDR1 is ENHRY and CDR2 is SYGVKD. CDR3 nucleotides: TGTGCCATCAGCCTAGCGGGAGAGACCGGGGAGCTGTTTTTT. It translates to CAISLAGETGELFF.

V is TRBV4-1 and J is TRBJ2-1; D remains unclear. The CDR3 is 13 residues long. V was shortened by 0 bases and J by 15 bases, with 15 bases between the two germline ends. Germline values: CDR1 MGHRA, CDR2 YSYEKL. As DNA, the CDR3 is TGCGCCAGCAGCCAAGAATCTCCTGGAGTTCGGTTCTTC. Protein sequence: CASSQESPGVRFF.

CDR3 DNA sequence: TGCGCCAGCAGCTTGGACCAGGGGGCGGGTGAGAGCTACACCTTC. This encodes CASSLDQGAGESYTF. This rearrangement joins TRBV5-1 to TRBJ1-2; 8 bases line up with TRBD1. The V and J ends lost 0 bases and 9 bases, in that order; junction bases with no gene match: 10. CDR3 size: 15 residues. Germline CDR1 and CDR2: SGHRS and YFSETQ.

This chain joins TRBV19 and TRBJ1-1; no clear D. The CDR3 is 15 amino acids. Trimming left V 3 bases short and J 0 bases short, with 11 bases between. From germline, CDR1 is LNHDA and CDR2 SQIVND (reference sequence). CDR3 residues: CASSMLAGMNTEAFF. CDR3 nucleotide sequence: TGTGCCAGTAGTATGCTTGCGGGAATGAACACTGAAGCTTTCTTT.

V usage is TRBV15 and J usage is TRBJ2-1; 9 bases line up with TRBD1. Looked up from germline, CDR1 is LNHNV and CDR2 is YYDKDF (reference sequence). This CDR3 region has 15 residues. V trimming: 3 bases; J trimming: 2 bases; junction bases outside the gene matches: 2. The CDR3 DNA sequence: TGTGCCACCAGCAGCGGGACAGGGACCTACAATGAGCAGTTCTTC. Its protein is CATSSGTGTYNEQFF.

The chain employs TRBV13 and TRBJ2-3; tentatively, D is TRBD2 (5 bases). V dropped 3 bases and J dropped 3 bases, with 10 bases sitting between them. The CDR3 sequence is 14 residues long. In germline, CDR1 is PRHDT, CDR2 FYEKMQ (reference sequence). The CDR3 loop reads CASSFGSGTDTQYF. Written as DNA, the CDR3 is TGTGCCAGCAGCTTTGGATCGGGAACAGATACGCAGTATTTT.

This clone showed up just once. This CDR3 reads CASSFTFGTGELFF. CDR3 in DNA: TGTGCCAGCAGCTTTACATTCGGGACCGGGGAGCTGTTTTTT. The chain employs TRBV5-6 and TRBJ2-2; D is undetermined. Trimming left V 2 bases short and J 5 bases short, with 10 bases between. CDR3 length: 14 residues. Germline lookup yields CDR1 SGHDT and CDR2 YYEEEE. The full variable domain, its missing parts supplied by reference TRBV5-6 and TRBJ2-2, is DAGVTQSPTHLIKTRGQQVTLRCSPKSGHDTVSWYQQALGQGPQFIFQYYEEEERQRGNFPDRFSGHQFPNYSSELNVNALLLGDSALYLCASSFTFGTGELFFGEGSRLTVL.

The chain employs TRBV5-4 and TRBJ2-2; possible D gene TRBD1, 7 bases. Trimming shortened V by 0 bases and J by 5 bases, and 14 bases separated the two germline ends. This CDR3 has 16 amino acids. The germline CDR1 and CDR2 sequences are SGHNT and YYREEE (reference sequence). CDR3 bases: TGTGCCAGCAGCTTGGTTGCAGGGGGAGGTACCGGGGAGCTGTTTTTT. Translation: CASSLVAGGGTGELFF. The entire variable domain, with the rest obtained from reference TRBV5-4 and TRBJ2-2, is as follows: ETGVTQSPTHLIKTRGQQVTLRCSSQSGHNTVSWYQQALGQGPQFIFQYYREEENGRGNFPPRFSGLQFPNYSSELNVNALELDDSALYLCASSLVAGGGTGELFFGEGSRLTVL.